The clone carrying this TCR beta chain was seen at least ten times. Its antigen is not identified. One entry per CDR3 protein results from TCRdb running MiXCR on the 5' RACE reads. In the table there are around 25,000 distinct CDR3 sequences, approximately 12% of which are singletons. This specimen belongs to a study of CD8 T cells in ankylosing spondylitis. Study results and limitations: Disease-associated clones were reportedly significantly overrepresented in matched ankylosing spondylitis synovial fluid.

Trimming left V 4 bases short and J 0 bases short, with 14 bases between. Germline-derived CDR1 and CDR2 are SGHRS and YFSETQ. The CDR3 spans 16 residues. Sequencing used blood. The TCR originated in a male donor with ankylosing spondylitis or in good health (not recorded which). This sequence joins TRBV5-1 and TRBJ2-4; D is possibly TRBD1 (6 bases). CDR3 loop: CASSGADSLAKNIQYF. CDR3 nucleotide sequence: TGCGCCAGCAGCGGCGCGGACAGTTTAGCCAAAAACATTCAGTACTTC. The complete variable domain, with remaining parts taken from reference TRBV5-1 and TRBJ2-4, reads KAGVTQTPRYLIKTRGQQVTLSCSPISGHRSVSWYQQTPGQGLQFLFEYFSETQRNKGNFPGRFSGRQFSNSRSEMNVSTLELGDSALYLCASSGADSLAKNIQYFGAGTRLSVL.